This entry concerns a single T cell receptor (beta chain). These data originate in a study of blood T cell repertoires in COVID-19. In the study overall: COVID-19 samples collected from the United States, Italy and Spain covered acute and convalescent phases. PBMCs, B-cell-depleted T cells, or T cells were the source of the cDNA or gDNA that made up the material.

This CDR3 has 14 residues. V was shortened by 4 bases and J by 5 bases, with 10 bases between the two germline ends. Germline V gene lookup returns CDR1 SGHNT and CDR2 YYREEE (reference sequence). Original methodology: The assay estimated nucleated cells by amplifying reference gene primers. Produced via immunoSEQ multiplex PCR; TCRdb's table is partial and in-frame only. The D gene and trimming were derived from the DNA, and the V and J assignments and clone size from that table. The table has over 200,000 clones, 92% seen once; the top ten hold about 1.3%. The sequence derives from a man aged 25 to 40 with acute or convalescent COVID-19. V usage is TRBV5-4 and J usage is TRBJ1-6; TRBD1 is a possible D gene (5 bases). Sequenced input: peripheral blood. The CDR3 DNA reads as TGTGCCAGCAGCACCATGACAGATAATTCACCCCTCCACTTT. It encodes CASSTMTDNSPLHF.